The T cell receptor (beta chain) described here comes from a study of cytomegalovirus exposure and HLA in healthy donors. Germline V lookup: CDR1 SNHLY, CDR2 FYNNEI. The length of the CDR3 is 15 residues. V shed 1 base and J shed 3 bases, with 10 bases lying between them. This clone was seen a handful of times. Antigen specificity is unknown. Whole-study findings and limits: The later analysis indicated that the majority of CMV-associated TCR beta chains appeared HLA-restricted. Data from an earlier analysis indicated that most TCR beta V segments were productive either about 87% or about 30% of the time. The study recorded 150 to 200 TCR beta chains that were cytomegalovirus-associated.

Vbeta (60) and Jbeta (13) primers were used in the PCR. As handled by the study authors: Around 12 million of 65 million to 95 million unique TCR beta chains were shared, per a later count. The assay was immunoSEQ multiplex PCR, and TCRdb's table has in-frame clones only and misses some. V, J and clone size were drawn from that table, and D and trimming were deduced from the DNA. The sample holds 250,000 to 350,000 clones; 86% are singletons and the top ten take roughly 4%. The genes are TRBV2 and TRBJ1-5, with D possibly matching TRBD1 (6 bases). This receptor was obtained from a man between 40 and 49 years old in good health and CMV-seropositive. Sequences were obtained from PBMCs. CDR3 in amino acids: CASSEDRDDNQPQHF. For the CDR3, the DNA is TGTGCCAGCAGTGAAGACAGGGATGACAATCAGCCCCAGCATTTT.